Sequencing of this T cell receptor (beta chain) was carried out in a study of blood T cell repertoires in COVID-19. Participants spanned ages about 18 to 95 years and resided in about 25 US areas. Germline V lookup: CDR1 MNHEY, CDR2 SMNVEV (reference sequence). The CDR3 totals 17 residues. The V gene end was trimmed by 5 bases and the J gene end by 9 bases; junction bases not matched to a gene: 15. Sequencing was performed with immunoSEQ multiplex PCR; in TCRdb, only in-frame clones are kept and a portion is missing. The table includes approximately 240,000 clones, about nine tenths detected once. This rearrangement joins TRBV27 to TRBJ1-6; 8 bases line up with TRBD1. Input material: PBMCs or T cells enriched from blood (not recorded which). The sequence was collected from a woman in her twenties or thirties with acute COVID-19. Written as DNA, the CDR3 is TGTGCCAGCAGTATCCGGCGGACAGGGACGGGAGGTTCACCCCTCCACTTT. The encoded protein is CASSIRRTGTGGSPLHF.